Listed below are T cell receptor beta chains from one sample, sequenced in a study of vaccination and CD4 T cells after COVID-19. Each CDR3 protein gets one entry after TCRdb re-called the PCR reads with MiXCR. Of around 15,000 distinct CDR3 sequences in the sample, roughly 52% were seen once. These TCRs' antigens remain unknown. Sequencing used CD4+ T cells from blood, cultured in vitro. The receptors derive from a human donor who had recovered from COVID-19. The CDR3 runs from the conserved cysteine through the conserved F or W. Fields, in order: J gene, V gene, D gene, clone size, CDR3 DNA, CDR3 protein. The D gene is left open where the match is weak. Rows give clone size only sometimes, using once, few, many, or a class for an expanded clone.

>TRBJ1-5|TRBV11-2|TRBD1|-
TGTGCCAGCAGCTGGGGACAGTCTAGCAATCAGCCCCAGCATTTT
CASSWGQSSNQPQHF
>TRBJ1-6|TRBV28|-|few
TGTGCCAGCAGCCTGAACCGCGGCGATTATAATTCACCCCTCCACTTT
CASSLNRGDYNSPLHF
>TRBJ1-5|TRBV6-1|TRBD1|few
TGTGCCAGCAGTCCCGGGACAGGGGGTAATCAGCCCCAGCATTTT
CASSPGTGGNQPQHF
>TRBJ1-6|TRBV27|-|-
TGTGCCAGCAGTTTTGAGGGGTTGGAGAATTCACCCCTCCACTTT
CASSFEGLENSPLHF
>TRBJ2-1|TRBV20-1|-|-
TGCAGTGCCCTCACTGGCGGGACCTACAATGAGCAGTTCTTC
CSALTGGTYNEQFF
>TRBJ1-2|TRBV7-9|-|-
TGTGCCAGCAGCTTAGCTGTAAACGGGGGTGGCTACACCTTC
CASSLAVNGGGYTF
>TRBJ1-5|TRBV19|TRBD1|-
TGTGCCAGTAGTATAGGACAGGGGAACCCTAGCAATCAGCCCCAGCATTTT
CASSIGQGNPSNQPQHF
>TRBJ2-6|TRBV11-3|TRBD1|-
TGTGCCAGCAGCCCTGGGACAGATACTGGGGCCAACGTCCTGACTTTC
CASSPGTDTGANVLTF
>TRBJ2-1|TRBV7-2|-|-
TGTGCCAGCAGCTTAGGCCCGCCGGGGGGCGGGGGTTACAATGAGCAGTTCTTC
CASSLGPPGGGGYNEQFF
>TRBJ2-6|TRBV2|-|-
TGTGCCAGCACCACAATGACGACAGCAGGGGCCAACGTCCTGACTTTC
CASTTMTTAGANVLTF
>TRBJ2-7|TRBV20-1|-|-
TGCAGTGCCCCGGAGGGGGCGACATACGAGCAGTACTTC
CSAPEGATYEQYF
>TRBJ2-5|TRBV27|TRBD1|few
TGTGCCAGCAGTTCGTGGACAGGGGCCCAAGAGACCCAGTACTTC
CASSSWTGAQETQYF
>TRBJ2-7|TRBV24-1|-|-
TGTGCCACCAGTGATCCTTCCCGGGACGAGCAGTACTTC
CATSDPSRDEQYF
>TRBJ2-7|TRBV2|-|-
TGTGCCAGCAGGGGGCCGCCCTACGAGCAGTACTTC
CASRGPPYEQYF
>TRBJ1-2|TRBV28|-|few
TGTGGATCAGCTTCGGGCTATGGCTACACCTTC
CGSASGYGYTF
>TRBJ2-7|TRBV5-1|TRBD2|-
TGCGCCAACGAGGGAGGGGCTAGCGGGAGCCCGAATCCCTACGAGCAGTACTTC
CANEGGASGSPNPYEQYF
>TRBJ1-2|TRBV28|TRBD1|-
TGTGCCAGCAGCTCGATAGGACAGGGGAACTATGGCTACACCTTC
CASSSIGQGNYGYTF
>TRBJ2-3|TRBV5-1|TRBD2|few
TGCGCCAGCAGCTTGGGGGGGAGGGCCTCCGCAGATACGCAGTATTTT
CASSLGGRASADTQYF
>TRBJ2-7|TRBV28|-|-
TGTGCCAGCAGTTCTAACAACTACGAGCAGTACTTC
CASSSNNYEQYF
>TRBJ2-3|TRBV6-2/TRBV6-3|TRBD2|-
TGTGCCAGCAGTTACTCGAGGGCTAGCGGGAACTCAGATACGCAGTATTTT
CASSYSRASGNSDTQYF
>TRBJ1-3|TRBV6-4|-|-
TGTGCCAGCAGTTCAGGTTACTCTGGAAACACCATATATTTT
CASSSGYSGNTIYF
>TRBJ1-6|TRBV19|-|-
TGTGCCAGTAGTATTGAGGGGGAACGGAATTCACCCCTCCACTTT
CASSIEGERNSPLHF
>TRBJ2-1|TRBV7-2|TRBD1|-
TGTGCCAGCAGCGGGACAGGGTACAATGAGCAGTTCTTC
CASSGTGYNEQFF
>TRBJ1-2|TRBV6-5|-|few
TGTGCCAGCAGTTACTCCATCCTTAGGAAGGGGATGGGCTATGGCTACACCTTC
CASSYSILRKGMGYGYTF